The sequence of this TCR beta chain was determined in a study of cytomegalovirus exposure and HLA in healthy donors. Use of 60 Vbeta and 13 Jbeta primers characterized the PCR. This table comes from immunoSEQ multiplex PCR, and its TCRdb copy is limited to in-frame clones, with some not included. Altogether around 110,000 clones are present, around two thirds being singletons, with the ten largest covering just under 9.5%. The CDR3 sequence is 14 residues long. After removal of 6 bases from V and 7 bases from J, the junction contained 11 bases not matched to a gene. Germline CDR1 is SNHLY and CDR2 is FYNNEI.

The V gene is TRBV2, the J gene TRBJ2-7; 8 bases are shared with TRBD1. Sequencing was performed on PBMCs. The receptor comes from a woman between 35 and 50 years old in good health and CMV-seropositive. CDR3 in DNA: TGTGCCAGCAGCGCCCTAACAGGGGGAGGAGAGCAGTACTTC. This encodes CASSALTGGGEQYF.